The clone carrying this T cell receptor beta chain has just a few counts. Its target is unknown. Just one base apart from a much larger clone, this may be a read error. Noted time point: sample taken at primary tumor resection. Whole RNA, isolated from tumor, nontumor lung or frozen PBMC, was sequenced without prior sorting. V was pared by 6 bases and J by 12 bases, with 6 bases of the junction left unmatched. The length of the CDR3 is 11 residues. Germline V gene data show CDR1 as SGHNT and CDR2 as YYREEE (reference sequence). The sample originates from a study of spatial heterogeneity in lung cancer. General study points: Within tumors, counts of expanded alpha and beta TCRs tracked tumor mutation counts.

In TCRdb, the 5' RACE reads were re-called with MiXCR into one record per CDR3 protein. The sample includes around 7,000 distinct CDR3 sequences, around 15% of them seen just once. The receptor was derived from a female donor with early-stage non-small cell lung cancer. The sequenced sample was lung tumor tissue, obtained at surgery. The gene calls are TRBV5-4 and TRBJ2-7; 10 bases agree with TRBD1. The CDR3 DNA sequence: TGTGCCAGCACCTCGGGACAGGGGCGGTACTTC. This gives the protein CASTSGQGRYF. Combining the CDR3 with reference TRBV5-4 and TRBJ2-7 gives the whole variable domain ETGVTQSPTHLIKTRGQQVTLRCSSQSGHNTVSWYQQALGQGPQFIFQYYREEENGRGNFPPRFSGLQFPNYSSELNVNALELDDSALYLCASTSGQGRYFGPGTRLTVT.